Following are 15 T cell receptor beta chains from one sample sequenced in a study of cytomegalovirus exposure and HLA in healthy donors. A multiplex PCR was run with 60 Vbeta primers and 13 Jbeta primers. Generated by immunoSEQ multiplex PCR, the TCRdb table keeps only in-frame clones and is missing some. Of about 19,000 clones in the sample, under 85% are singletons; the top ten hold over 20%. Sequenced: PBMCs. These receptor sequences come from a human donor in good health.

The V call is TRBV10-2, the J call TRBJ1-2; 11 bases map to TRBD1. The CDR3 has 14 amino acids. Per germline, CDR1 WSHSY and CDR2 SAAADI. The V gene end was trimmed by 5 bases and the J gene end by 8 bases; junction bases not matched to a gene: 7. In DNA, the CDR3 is TGCGCCAGCAGTTCGAACCGGGACAGGGGGGGCTACACCTTC. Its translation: CASSSNRDRGGYTF.

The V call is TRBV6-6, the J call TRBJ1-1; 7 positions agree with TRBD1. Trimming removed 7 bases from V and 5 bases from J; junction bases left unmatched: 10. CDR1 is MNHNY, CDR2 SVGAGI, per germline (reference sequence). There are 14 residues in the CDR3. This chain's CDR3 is CASTPRGTPTEAFF. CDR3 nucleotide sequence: TGTGCCAGCACCCCCAGGGGGACCCCGACTGAAGCTTTCTTT.

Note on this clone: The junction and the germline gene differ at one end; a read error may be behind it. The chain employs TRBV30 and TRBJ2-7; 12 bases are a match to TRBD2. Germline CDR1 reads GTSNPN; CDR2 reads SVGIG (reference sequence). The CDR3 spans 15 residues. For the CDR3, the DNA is TGTGCCTGGAGTGGAGGTCTACGGACTAGCGGGACCGGGGTCTTC. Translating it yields CAWSGGLRTSGTGVF.

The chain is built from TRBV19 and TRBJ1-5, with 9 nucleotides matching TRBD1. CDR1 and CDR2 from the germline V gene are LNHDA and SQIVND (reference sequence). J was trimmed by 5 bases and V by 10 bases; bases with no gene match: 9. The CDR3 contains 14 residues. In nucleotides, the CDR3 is TGTGCCACCGGGGGACAGGGCTTGTATCAGCCCCAGCATTTT. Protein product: CATGGQGLYQPQHF.

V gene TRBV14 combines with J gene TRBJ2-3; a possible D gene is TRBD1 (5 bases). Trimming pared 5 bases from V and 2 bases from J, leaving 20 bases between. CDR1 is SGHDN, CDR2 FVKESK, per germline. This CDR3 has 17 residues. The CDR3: CASSARQTVLYTDTQYF. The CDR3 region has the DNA TGTGCCAGCAGCGCCCGCCAGACAGTTCTTTACACAGATACGCAGTATTTT.

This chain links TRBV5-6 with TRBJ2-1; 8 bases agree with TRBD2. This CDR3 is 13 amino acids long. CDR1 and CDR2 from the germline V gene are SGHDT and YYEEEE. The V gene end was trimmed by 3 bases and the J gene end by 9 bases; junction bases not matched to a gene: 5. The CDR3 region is CASSSGGAVEQFF. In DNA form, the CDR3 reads TGTGCCAGCAGCTCCGGGGGGGCTGTTGAGCAGTTCTTC.

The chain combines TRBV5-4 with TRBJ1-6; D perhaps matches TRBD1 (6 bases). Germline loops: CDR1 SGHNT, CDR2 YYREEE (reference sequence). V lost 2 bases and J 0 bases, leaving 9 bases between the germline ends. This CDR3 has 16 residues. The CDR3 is CASSFGQNSYNSPLHF. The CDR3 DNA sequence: TGTGCCAGCAGCTTCGGACAGAACTCCTATAATTCACCCCTCCACTTT.

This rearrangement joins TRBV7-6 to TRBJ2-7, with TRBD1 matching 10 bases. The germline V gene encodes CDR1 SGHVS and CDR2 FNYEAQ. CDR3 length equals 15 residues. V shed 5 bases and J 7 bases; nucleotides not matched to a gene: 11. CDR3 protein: CASSPQIGQGGEQYF. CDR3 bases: TGTGCCAGCAGCCCGCAAATAGGACAGGGGGGGGAGCAGTACTTC.

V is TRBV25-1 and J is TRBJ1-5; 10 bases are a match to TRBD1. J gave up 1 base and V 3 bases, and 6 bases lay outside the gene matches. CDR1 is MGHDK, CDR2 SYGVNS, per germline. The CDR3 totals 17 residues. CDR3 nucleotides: TGTGCCAGCAGTGAGCCCGGGACAGGGGAGAGCAATCAGCCCCAGCATTTT. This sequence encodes CASSEPGTGESNQPQHF.

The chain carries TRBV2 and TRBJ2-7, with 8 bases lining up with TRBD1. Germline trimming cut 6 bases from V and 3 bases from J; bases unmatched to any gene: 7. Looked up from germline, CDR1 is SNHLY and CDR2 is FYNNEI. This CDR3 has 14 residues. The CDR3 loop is CASSQGQVYYEQYF. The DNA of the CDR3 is TGTGCCAGCAGCCAGGGACAGGTATACTACGAGCAGTACTTC.

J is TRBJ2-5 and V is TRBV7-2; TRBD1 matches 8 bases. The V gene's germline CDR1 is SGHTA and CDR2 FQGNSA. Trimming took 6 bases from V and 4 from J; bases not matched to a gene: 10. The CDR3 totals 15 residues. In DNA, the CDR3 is TGTGCCAGCAGTCAGAACAGGGGGACGGGAGAGACCCAGTACTTC. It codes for CASSQNRGTGETQYF.

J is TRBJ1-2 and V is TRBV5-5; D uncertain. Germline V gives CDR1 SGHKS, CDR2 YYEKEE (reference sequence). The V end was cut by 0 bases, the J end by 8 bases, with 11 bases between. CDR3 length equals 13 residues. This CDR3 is CASSLGVREGYTF. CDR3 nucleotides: TGTGCCAGCAGCTTGGGTGTGCGGGAGGGCTACACCTTC.

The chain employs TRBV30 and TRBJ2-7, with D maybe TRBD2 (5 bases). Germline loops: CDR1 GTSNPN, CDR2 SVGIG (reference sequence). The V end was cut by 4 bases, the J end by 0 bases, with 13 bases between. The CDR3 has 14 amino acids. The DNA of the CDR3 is TGTGCCTGGATCCCTAGAGGGAGCTCCTACGAGCAGTACTTC. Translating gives CAWIPRGSSYEQYF.

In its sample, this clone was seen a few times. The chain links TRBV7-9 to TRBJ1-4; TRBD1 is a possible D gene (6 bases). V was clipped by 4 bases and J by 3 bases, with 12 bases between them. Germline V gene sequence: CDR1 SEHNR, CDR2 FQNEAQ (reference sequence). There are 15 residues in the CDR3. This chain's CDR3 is CASSSQGLANEKLFF. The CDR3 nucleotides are TGTGCCAGCAGCTCACAGGGTTTAGCTAATGAAAAACTGTTTTTT.

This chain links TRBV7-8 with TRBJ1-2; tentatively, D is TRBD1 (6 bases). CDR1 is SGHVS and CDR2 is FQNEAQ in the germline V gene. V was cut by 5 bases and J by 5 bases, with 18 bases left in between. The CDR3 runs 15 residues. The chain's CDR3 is CASSPDRSAPYGYTF. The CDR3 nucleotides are TGTGCCAGCAGCCCAGACAGGTCGGCTCCTTATGGCTACACCTTC. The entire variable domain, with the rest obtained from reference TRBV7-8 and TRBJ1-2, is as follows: GAGVSQSPRYKVAKRGQDVALRCDPISGHVSLFWYQQALGQGPEFLTYFQNEAQLDKSGLPSDRFFAERPEGSVSTLKIQRTQQEDSAVYLCASSPDRSAPYGYTFGSGTRLTVV.